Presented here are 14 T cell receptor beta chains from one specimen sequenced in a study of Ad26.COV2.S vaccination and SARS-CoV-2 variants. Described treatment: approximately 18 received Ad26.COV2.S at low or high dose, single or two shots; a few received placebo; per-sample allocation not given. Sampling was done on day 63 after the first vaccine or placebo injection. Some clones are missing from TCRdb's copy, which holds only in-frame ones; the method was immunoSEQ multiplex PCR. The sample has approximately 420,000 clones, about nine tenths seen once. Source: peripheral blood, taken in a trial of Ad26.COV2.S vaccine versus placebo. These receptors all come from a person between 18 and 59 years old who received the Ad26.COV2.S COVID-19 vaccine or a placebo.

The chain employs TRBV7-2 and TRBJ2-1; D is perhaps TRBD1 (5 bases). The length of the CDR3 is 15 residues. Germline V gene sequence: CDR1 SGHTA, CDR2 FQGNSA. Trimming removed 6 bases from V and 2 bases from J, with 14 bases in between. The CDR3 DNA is TGTGCCAGCAGTCCCGACAGAGTAGCCTACAATGAGCAGTTCTTC. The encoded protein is CASSPDRVAYNEQFF.

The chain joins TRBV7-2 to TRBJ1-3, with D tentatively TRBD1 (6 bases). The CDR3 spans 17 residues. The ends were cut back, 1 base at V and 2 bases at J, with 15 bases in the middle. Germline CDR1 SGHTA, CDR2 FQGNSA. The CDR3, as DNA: TGTGCCAGCAGCTTAGTTGGGAACAGGGCGGCTGGAAACACCATATATTTT. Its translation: CASSLVGNRAAGNTIYF.

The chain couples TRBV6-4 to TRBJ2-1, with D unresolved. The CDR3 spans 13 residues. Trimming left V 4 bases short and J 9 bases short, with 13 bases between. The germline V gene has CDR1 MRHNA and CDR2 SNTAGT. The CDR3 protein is CASSVVEISEQFF. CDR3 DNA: TGTGCCAGCAGTGTGGTAGAGATCAGTGAGCAGTTCTTC.

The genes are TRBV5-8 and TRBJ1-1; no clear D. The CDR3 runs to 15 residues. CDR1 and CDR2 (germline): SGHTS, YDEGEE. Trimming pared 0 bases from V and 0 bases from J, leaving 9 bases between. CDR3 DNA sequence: TGTGCCAGCAGCTTGGCGGTACAGATGAACACTGAAGCTTTCTTT. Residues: CASSLAVQMNTEAFF.

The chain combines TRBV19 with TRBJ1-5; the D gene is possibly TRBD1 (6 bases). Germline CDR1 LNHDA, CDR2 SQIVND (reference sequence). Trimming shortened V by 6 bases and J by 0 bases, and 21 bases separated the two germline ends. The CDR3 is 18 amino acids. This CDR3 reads CASRGATERTYSNQPQHF. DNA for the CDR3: TGTGCCAGTAGGGGGGCCACAGAGAGGACTTATAGCAATCAGCCCCAGCATTTT.

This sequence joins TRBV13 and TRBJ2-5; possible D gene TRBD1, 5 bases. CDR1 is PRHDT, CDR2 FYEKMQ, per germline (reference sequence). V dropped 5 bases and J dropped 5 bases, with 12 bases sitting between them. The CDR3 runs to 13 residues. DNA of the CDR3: TGTGCCAGCAGCGGTCAGGGTTTGGAGACCCAGTACTTC. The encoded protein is CASSGQGLETQYF.

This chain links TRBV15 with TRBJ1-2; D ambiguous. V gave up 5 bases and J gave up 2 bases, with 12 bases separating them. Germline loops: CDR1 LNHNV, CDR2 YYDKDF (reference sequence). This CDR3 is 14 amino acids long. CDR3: CATSLGNINYGYTF. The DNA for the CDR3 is TGTGCCACCAGCCTCGGAAACATAAACTATGGCTACACCTTC.

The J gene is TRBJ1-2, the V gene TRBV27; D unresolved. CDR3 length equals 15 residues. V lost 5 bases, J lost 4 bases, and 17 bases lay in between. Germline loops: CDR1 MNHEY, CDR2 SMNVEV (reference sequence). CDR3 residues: CASSPLPGFSYGYTF. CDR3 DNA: TGTGCCAGCAGTCCGCTCCCGGGATTCTCCTATGGCTACACCTTC.

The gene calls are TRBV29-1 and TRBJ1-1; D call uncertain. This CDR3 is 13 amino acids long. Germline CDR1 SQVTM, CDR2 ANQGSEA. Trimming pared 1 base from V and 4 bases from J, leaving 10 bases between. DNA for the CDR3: TGCAGCGTTGAAGTTGGGAGGGCCACTGAAGCTTTCTTT. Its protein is CSVEVGRATEAFF. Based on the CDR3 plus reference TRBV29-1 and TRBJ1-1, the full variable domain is SAVISQKPSRDICQRGTSLTIQCQVDSQVTMMFWYRQQPGQSLTLIATANQGSEATYESGFVIDKFPISRPNLTFSTLTVSNMSPEDSSIYLCSVEVGRATEAFFGQGTRLTVV.

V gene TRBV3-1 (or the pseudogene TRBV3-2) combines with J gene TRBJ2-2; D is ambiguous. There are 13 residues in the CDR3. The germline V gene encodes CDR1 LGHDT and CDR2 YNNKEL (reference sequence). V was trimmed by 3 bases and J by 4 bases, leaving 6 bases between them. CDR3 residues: CASSHRFTGELFF. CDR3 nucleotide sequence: TGTGCCAGCAGCCATCGCTTCACCGGGGAGCTGTTTTTT.

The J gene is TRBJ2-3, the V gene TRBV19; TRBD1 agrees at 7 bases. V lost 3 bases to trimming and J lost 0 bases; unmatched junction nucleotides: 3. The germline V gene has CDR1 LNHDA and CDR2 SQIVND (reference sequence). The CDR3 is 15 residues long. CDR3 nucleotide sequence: TGTGCCAGTAGTATGGGGGACAGTAGCACAGATACGCAGTATTTT. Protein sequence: CASSMGDSSTDTQYF.

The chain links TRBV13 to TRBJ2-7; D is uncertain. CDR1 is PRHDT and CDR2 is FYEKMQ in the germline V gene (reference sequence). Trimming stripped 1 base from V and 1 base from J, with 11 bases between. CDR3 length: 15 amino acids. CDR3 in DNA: TGTGCCAGCAGCTTAGTTGGGGTAGGGTCCTACGAGCAGTACTTC. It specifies CASSLVGVGSYEQYF.

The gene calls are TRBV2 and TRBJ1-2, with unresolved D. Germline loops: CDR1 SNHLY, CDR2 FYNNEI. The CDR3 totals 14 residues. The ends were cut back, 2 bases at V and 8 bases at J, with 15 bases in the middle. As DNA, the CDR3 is TGTGCCAGCAGTGAAACTGTCCTAGCACAAGGCTACACCTTC. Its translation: CASSETVLAQGYTF.

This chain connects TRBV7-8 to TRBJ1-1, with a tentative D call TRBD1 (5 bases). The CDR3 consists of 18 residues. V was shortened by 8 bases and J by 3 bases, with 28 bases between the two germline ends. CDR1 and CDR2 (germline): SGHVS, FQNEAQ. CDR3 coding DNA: TGTGCCAGCCGACCCCTTGCCCGTCGGGTGGGAGGGGACACTGAAGCTTTCTTT. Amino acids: CASRPLARRVGGDTEAFF.